This is a list of T cell receptor beta chains from one sample in a study of CD8+CD57+ T cells in acquired aplastic anemia. TCRdb reprocessed the reads via MiXCR and lists one record per CDR3 protein. This sample has about 140,000 distinct CDR3 sequences, with around two fifths found just once. The specimen sequenced was sorted CD4+, CD8+, or CD8+CD57+ T cells (not recorded which) from PBMCs. All receptors derive from a human donor in good health, serving as a control. Each CDR3 is given with its conserved first and last residue. Fields, in order: clone size, D gene, J gene, V gene, CDR3 protein, CDR3 DNA. A D gene is named only where the DNA matches it firmly. Only some rows state a clone size, as once, few, many or a class for expanded clones.

size: .; D: TRBD2; J: TRBJ2-1; V: TRBV20-1; CDR3: CSARRPGLAIFNEQFF; DNA: TGCAGTGCTAGACGCCCGGGACTAGCAATTTTCAATGAGCAGTTCTTC
size: .; D: .; J: TRBJ1-3; V: TRBV4-1; CDR3: CASSQVFPRGGEESGNTIYF; DNA: TGCGCCAGCAGCCAGGTCTTTCCCCGGGGGGGCGAAGAGTCTGGAAACACCATATATTTT
size: many; D: .; J: TRBJ1-3; V: TRBV2; CDR3: CASRERGRNTIYF; DNA: TGTGCCAGCAGAGAAAGGGGAAGGAACACCATATATTTT
size: many; D: .; J: TRBJ2-1; V: TRBV20-1; CDR3: CSASRWGEQFF; DNA: TGCAGTGCTAGCAGGTGGGGTGAGCAGTTCTTC
size: .; D: TRBD2; J: TRBJ2-1; V: TRBV10-3; CDR3: CAISSGTSGNNEQFF; DNA: TGTGCCATCAGCTCCGGGACTAGCGGCAACAATGAGCAGTTCTTC
size: .; D: TRBD1; J: TRBJ1-6; V: TRBV11-2; CDR3: CASSLGQGFGRSPLHF; DNA: TGTGCCAGCAGCTTAGGACAGGGGTTTGGGCGATCACCCCTCCACTTT
size: many; D: TRBD2; J: TRBJ2-5; V: TRBV9; CDR3: CASSGLAGTGETQYF; DNA: TGTGCCAGCAGCGGACTAGCGGGGACTGGTGAGACCCAGTACTTC
size: .; D: .; J: TRBJ1-4; V: TRBV27; CDR3: CASSLGQGASNEKLFF; DNA: TGTGCCAGCAGTTTAGGCCAGGGAGCCTCTAATGAAAAACTGTTTTTT
size: .; D: .; J: TRBJ2-7; V: TRBV15; CDR3: CATSREPSYEQYF; DNA: TGTGCCACCAGCAGGGAACCCTCCTACGAGCAGTACTTC
size: many; D: TRBD1; J: TRBJ2-2; V: TRBV7-9; CDR3: CASSRWDRDTGELFF; DNA: TGTGCCAGCAGCCGGTGGGACAGGGACACCGGGGAGCTGTTTTTT